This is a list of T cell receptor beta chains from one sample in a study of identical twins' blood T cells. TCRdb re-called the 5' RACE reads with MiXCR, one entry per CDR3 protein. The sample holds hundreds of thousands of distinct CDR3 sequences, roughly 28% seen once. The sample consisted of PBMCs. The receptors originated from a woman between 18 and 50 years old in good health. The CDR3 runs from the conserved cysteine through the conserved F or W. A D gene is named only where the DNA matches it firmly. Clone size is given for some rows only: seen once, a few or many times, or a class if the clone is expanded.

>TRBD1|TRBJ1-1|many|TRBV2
CASSETGMNTEAFF
TGTGCCAGCAGCGAGACAGGGATGAACACTGAAGCTTTCTTT
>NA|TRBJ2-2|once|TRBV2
CASSQGWIGELFF
TGTGCCAGCAGTCAGGGGTGGATCGGGGAGCTGTTTTTT
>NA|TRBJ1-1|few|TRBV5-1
CASSLPVAQGAFF
TGCGCCAGCAGCTTACCGGTTGCCCAAGGGGCTTTCTTT
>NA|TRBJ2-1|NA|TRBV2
CASRQKEGYNEQFF
TGTGCCAGCCGACAGAAGGAGGGGTACAATGAGCAGTTCTTC
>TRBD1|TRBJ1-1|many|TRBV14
CASSQLKGQGFTEAFF
TGTGCCAGCAGCCAATTAAAGGGACAGGGTTTCACTGAAGCTTTCTTT
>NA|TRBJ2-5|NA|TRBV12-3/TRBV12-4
CASSSVRETQYF
TGTGCCAGCAGTTCAGTTCGAGAGACCCAGTACTTC
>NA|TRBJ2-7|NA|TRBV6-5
CASSSLDRGYSNEQYF
TGTGCCAGCAGTTCCCTCGATAGGGGGTATTCGAATGAGCAGTACTTC
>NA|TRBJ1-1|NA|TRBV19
CASSDGHAQGSEAFF
TGTGCCAGTAGTGACGGGCATGCCCAGGGCTCTGAAGCTTTCTTT
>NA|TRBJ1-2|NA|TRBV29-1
CSVAPLTSLANYGYTF
TGCAGCGTTGCCCCCTTAACCAGTCTAGCTAACTATGGCTACACCTTC
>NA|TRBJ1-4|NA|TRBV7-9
CASSVGQITREKLFF
TGTGCCAGCAGCGTGGGACAAATCACCCGTGAAAAACTGTTTTTT
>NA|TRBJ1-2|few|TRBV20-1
CSAAPGDYGYTF
TGCAGTGCTGCTCCAGGGGACTATGGCTACACCTTC
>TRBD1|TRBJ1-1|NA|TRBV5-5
CASSYRDRDPFF
TGTGCCAGCAGCTACCGGGACAGAGATCCTTTCTTT
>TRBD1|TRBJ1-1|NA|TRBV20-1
CSAREPGQGRANTEAFF
TGCAGTGCTAGAGAACCGGGACAGGGGAGGGCGAACACTGAAGCTTTCTTT
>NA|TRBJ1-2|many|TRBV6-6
CASSYPPGASNYGYTF
TGTGCCAGCAGTTACCCCCCAGGGGCGTCTAACTATGGCTACACCTTC
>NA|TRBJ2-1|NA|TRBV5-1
CASSLVADSYNEQFF
TGCGCCAGCAGCTTGGTGGCGGATTCCTACAATGAGCAGTTCTTC
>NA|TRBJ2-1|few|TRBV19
CASRGLGSYNEQFF
TGTGCCAGTAGAGGGCTGGGCTCCTACAATGAGCAGTTCTTC
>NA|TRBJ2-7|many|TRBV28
CASSLWGHSYEQYF
TGTGCCAGCAGTTTATGGGGACACTCCTACGAGCAGTACTTC
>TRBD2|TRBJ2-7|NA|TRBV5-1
CASSSKTSGNYEQYF
TGCGCCAGCAGCTCAAAGACTAGCGGGAACTACGAGCAGTACTTC
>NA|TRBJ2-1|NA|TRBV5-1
CASSSALNNEQFF
TGCGCCAGCAGCTCGGCGCTTAACAATGAGCAGTTCTTC
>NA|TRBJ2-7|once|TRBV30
CAWYRIGMVHEQYF
TGTGCCTGGTACAGAATCGGGATGGTCCACGAACAGTACTTC
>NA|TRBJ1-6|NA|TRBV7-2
CASSSRAAAYNSPLHF
TGTGCCAGCAGCTCACGCGCGGCGGCCTATAATTCACCCCTCCACTTT
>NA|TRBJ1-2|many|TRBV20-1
CSARRGPKNNGYTF
TGCAGTGCTAGACGGGGGCCTAAGAATAATGGCTACACCTTC
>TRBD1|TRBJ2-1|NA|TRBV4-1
CASSQFRDRPYNEQFF
TGCGCCAGCAGCCAATTCCGGGACAGACCATACAATGAGCAGTTCTTC
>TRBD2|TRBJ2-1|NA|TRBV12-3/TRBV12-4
CASTLAGSIYNEQLF
TGTGCCAGCACCTTAGCGGGATCCATCTACAATGAGCAGCTCTTC
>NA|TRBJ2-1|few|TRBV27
CASSLGQGRRNEQFF
TGTGCCAGCAGTTTAGGCCAGGGGCGTCGAAATGAGCAGTTCTTC
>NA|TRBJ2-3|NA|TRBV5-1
CASSLVTTDTQYF
TGCGCCAGCAGCTTGGTGACGACAGATACGCAGTATTTT
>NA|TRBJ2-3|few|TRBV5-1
CASSLGQLADTQYF
TGCGCCAGCAGCTTGGGACAGCTGGCAGATACGCAGTATTTT